In this sample, the clone carrying this T cell receptor beta chain turned up a few times. The antigen remains unidentified. These data come from a study of blood T cells in healthy people across ages. Looking at the study overall: When template switching was applied, about one barcoded beta molecule was captured per two T cells.

Overall study results and limits: Estimates based on one million T cells were treated as lower bounds.

Combining a sample-barcoded 5' primer with a J-beta primer mix, a second PCR ran for about 7 to 11 cycles. TCRdb reprocessed the 5' RACE reads via MiXCR and lists one record per CDR3 protein. The sample has some 710,000 distinct CDR3 sequences; about 20% are singletons. CDR1 and CDR2 from the germline V gene are MNHEY and SVGAGI. The germline V and J ends were trimmed by 5 bases and 8 bases, with 12 bases remaining between them. The CDR3 sequence is 13 residues long. Healthy Caucasian individuals from Russia aged roughly 6 to 100 were enrolled as donors. Collection of roughly 9.8 milliliters of peripheral blood was performed for each donor.

The rearrangement links TRBV6-5 to TRBJ1-4; a weak D match, TRBD1 (6 bases). The sample comprised blood. The receptor's source is a man between 65 and 85 years old in good health. The CDR3 coding sequence is TGTGCCAGCAGTACAGGGTCGAAGGAAAAACTGTTTTTT. Its translation is CASSTGSKEKLFF.